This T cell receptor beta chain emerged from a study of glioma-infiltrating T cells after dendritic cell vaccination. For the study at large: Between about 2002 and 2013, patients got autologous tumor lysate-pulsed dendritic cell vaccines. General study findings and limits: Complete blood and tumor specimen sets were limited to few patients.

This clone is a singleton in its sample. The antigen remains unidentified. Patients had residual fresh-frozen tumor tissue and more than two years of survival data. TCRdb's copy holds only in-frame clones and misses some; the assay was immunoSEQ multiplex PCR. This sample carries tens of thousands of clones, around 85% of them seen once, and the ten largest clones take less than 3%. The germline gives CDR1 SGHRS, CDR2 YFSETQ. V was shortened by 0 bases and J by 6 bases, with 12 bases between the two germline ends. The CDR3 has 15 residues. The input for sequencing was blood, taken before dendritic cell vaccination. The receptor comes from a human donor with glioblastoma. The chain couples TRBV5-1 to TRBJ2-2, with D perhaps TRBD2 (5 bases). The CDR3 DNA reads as TGCGCCAGCAGCTTGGTGCCGGGGTTCTCCGGGGAGCTGTTTTTT. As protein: CASSLVPGFSGELFF.